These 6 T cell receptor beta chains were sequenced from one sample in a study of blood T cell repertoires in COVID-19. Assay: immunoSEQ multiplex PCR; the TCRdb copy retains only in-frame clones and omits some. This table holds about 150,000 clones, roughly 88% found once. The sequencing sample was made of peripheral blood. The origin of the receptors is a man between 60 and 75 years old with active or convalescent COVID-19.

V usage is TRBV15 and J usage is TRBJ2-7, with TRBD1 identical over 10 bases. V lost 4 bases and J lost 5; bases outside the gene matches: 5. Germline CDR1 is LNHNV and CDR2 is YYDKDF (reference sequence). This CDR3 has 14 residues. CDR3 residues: CATSKRTGGHEQYF. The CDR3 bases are TGTGCCACCAGCAAACGGACAGGGGGACACGAGCAGTACTTC.

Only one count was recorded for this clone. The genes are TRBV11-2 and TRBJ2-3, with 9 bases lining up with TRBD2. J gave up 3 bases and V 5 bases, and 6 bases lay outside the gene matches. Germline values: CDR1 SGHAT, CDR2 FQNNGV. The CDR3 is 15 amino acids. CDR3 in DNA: TGTGCCAGCAGCCGCCGGACTAGCGAAACAGATACGCAGTATTTT. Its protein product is CASSRRTSETDTQYF.

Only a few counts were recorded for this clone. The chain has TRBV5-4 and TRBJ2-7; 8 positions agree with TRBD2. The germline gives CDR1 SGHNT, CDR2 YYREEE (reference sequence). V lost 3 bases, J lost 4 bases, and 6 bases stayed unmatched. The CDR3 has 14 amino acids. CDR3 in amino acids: CASSSGTRPYEQYF. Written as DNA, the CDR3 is TGTGCCAGCAGCTCCGGGACTAGACCATACGAGCAGTACTTC.

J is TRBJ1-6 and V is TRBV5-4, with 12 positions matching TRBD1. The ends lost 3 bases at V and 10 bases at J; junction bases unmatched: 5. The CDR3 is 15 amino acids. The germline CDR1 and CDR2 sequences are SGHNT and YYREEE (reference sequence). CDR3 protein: CASSSGTGGQSPLHF. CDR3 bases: TGTGCCAGCAGCTCCGGGACAGGGGGCCAATCACCCCTCCACTTT.

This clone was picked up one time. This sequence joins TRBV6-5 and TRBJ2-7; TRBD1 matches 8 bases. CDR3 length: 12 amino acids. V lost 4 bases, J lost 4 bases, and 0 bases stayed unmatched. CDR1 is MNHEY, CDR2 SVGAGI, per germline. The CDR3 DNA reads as TGTGCCAGCAGTTGGGACAGGTACGAGCAGTACTTC. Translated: CASSWDRYEQYF.

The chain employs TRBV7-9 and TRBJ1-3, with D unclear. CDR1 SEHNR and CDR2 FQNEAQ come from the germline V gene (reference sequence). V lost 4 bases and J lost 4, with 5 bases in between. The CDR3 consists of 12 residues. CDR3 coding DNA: TGTGCCAGCAGCTCACAGGGAAACACCATATATTTT. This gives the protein CASSSQGNTIYF. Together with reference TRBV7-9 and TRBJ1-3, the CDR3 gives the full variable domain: DTGVSQNPRHKITKRGQNVTFRCDPISEHNRLYWYRQTLGQGPEFLTYFQNEAQLEKSRLLSDRFSAERPKGSFSTLEIQRTEQGDSAMYLCASSSQGNTIYFGEGSWLTVV.